This TCR beta chain was recovered during a study of cytomegalovirus exposure and HLA in healthy donors. Study findings and constraints: Later on, analysis showed that most CMV-associated TCR beta chains appeared to be HLA-restricted. Later work found that TCR association rates differed between HLA loci; DRB1 had the most and HLA-C the fewest.

Primers included in the PCR were 60 Vbeta and 13 Jbeta primers. Only in-frame clones appear in the TCRdb table, and some are missing; sequencing was by immunoSEQ multiplex PCR. Found here are 95,000 to 150,000 clones, 81% of them singletons; the top ten hold 3.5% to 4%. A remark on this clone: What it binds is not known.

Though nominally healthy at sampling, donors likely had unrecorded immune exposures. Germline loops: CDR1 MNHEY, CDR2 SMNVEV (reference sequence). V lost 6 bases and J 8 bases, leaving 28 bases between the germline ends. The CDR3 sequence is 17 residues long. The receptor comes from a man aged 18-30 years in good health and CMV-seropositive. V usage is TRBV27 and J usage is TRBJ1-2, with a tentative D call TRBD1 (5 bases). Input material: PBMCs. The CDR3 DNA sequence: TGTGCCAGCAGACTAAAAACTACCGGGTCTCACCGGGGGGGCTACACCTTC. Protein sequence: CASRLKTTGSHRGGYTF.